This TCR beta chain is from a study of OX40 agonist ivuxolimab in advanced cancers. The V gene's germline CDR1 is MGHRA and CDR2 YSYEKL. This CDR3 region has 17 residues. Unmatched junction bases numbered 8, after V lost 4 bases and J lost 2 bases. The study, taken as a whole, reports: More expanded clones were found, on average, in CD8+ than in CD4+ T cells.

Data came from immunoSEQ multiplex PCR; TCRdb stores just in-frame clones and leaves some out. Of about 88,000 clones listed, around 85% are singletons. A remark on this clone: The antigen is not known.

Material: CD4+ or CD8+ T cells sorted from blood, obtained in a trial of the OX40 agonist ivuxolimab. The clonotype originates from an adult with an advanced solid tumor such as melanoma, head and neck, liver or kidney cancer. This chain links TRBV4-1 with TRBJ1-6; 7 bases line up with TRBD1. CDR3 nucleotides: TGCGCCAGCAGCCTTACGGGCAGGGGGACCTATAATTCACCCCTCCACTTT. This encodes CASSLTGRGTYNSPLHF.